This T cell receptor (beta chain) was sequenced for a study of radiotherapy plus CTLA-4 blockade in lung cancer. General study findings and limits: Blood saw expansion of tumor-derived TCR clones after radiotherapy plus ipilimumab. In blood, early T cell clone dynamics reportedly predicted response best, together with interferon-beta.

The repertoire was sequenced with immunoSEQ multiplex PCR; TCRdb's copy has only in-frame clones and lacks some. The repertoire holds about 40,000 clones, with 79% as singletons. The CDR3 totals 13 residues. The germline gives CDR1 KGHSH, CDR2 LQKENI. V was clipped by 3 bases and J by 4 bases, with 9 bases between them. People whose metastatic non-small-cell lung cancer was chemo-refractory got focal radiation along with CTLA-4 blockade by ipilimumab. Note on this clone: Antigen specificity is unknown.

The clonotype originates from a human donor with non-small cell lung cancer that progressed on radiotherapy plus ipilimumab. This chain joins TRBV18 and TRBJ2-5; D possibly corresponds to TRBD1 (5 bases). The sequencing used peripheral blood, collected from a patient treated with radiotherapy plus ipilimumab. The CDR3 sequence: CASSPQGRETQYF. As DNA, the CDR3 is TGTGCCAGCTCACCGCAGGGAAGAGAGACCCAGTACTTC.